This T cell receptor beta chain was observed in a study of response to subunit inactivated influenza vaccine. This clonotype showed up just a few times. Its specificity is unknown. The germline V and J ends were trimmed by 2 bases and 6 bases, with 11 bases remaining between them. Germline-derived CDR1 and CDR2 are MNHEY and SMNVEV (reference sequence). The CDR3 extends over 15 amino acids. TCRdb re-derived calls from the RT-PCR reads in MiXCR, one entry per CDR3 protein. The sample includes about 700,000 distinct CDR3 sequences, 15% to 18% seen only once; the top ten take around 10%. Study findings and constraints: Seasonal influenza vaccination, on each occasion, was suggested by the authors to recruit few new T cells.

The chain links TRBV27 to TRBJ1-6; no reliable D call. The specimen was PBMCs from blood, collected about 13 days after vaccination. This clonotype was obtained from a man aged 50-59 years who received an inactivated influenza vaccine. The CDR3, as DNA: TGTGCCAGCAGTTTAGTGTTTGTGCCTAATTCACCCCTCCACTTT. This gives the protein CASSLVFVPNSPLHF.